This entry lists 4 T cell receptor beta chains sequenced from one sample in a study of T cells after yellow fever vaccination. TCRdb redid the calling of the 5' RACE reads with MiXCR, one entry per CDR3 protein. The sample records some 320,000 distinct CDR3 sequences, approximately 9% being singletons. The sample here was PBMCs, taken on the day of the first yellow fever vaccination. These receptors were taken from a man between 18 and 35 years old who received the YFV17D yellow fever vaccine.

The chain combines TRBV6-2 or TRBV6-3 with TRBJ2-1; TRBD2 aligns across 8 bases. This CDR3 region has 16 residues. Per the germline V gene, CDR1 is MNHEY and CDR2 is SVGEGT. V dropped 3 bases and J dropped 4; count of bases not matched to a gene: 8. The chain's CDR3 is CASSYPLAGPYNEQFF. Here the CDR3 DNA reads TGTGCCAGCAGTTATCCCTTAGCGGGGCCTTACAATGAGCAGTTCTTC.

This clonotype came up a few times. The V gene is TRBV4-3, the J gene TRBJ2-2; D is undetermined. Germline values: CDR1 LGHNA, CDR2 YSLEER. V was pared by 0 bases and J by 3 bases, with 14 bases between. The CDR3 extends over 17 amino acids. CDR3 in DNA: TGCGCCAGCAGCCAAGATCCCGCCCACCCGGACACCGGGGAGCTGTTTTTT. This encodes CASSQDPAHPDTGELFF.

This clonotype was detected a few times. CDR3 DNA sequence: TGCAGCGTTGAAGTGAGTGGACAGGGCTACGAGCAGTACTTC. Amino acid sequence: CSVEVSGQGYEQYF. This chain connects TRBV29-1 to TRBJ2-7; 8 nucleotides line up with TRBD1. Trimming removed 1 base from V and 3 bases from J; junction bases left unmatched: 5. Germline CDR1 SQVTM, CDR2 ANQGSEA. The CDR3 has 14 amino acids.

The table lists this clonotype with a few counts. This CDR3 is CASSPRTGPNIQYF. The CDR3 DNA sequence: TGTGCCAGCAGCCCCAGGACAGGGCCAAACATTCAGTACTTC. V usage is TRBV2 and J usage is TRBJ2-4; 8 bases agree with TRBD1. CDR1 SNHLY and CDR2 FYNNEI come from the germline V gene. The CDR3 has 14 amino acids. V gave up 6 bases and J gave up 6 bases; unmatched junction bases: 7.